This section outlines one TCR beta chain sequence together with its context. CDR1 is WNHNN and CDR2 is SYGVQD in the germline V gene (reference sequence). J lost 5 bases, V lost 4 bases, and 15 bases had no gene match. This CDR3 is built from 17 residues. The data were produced by immunoSEQ multiplex PCR, yet TCRdb's version contains in-frame clones alone and is incomplete. The sample includes fewer than 350,000 clones, roughly nine tenths of them seen just once. The data belong to a study of blood T cell repertoires in COVID-19. At the level of the study: From T cells, B-cell-depleted T cells, or PBMCs came the material, which was cDNA or gDNA.

The material sequenced was PBMCs or T cells enriched from blood (not recorded which). This chain connects TRBV10-1 to TRBJ2-5, with TRBD2 matching over 8 bases. The source of this sequence is a woman in her forties who had recovered from COVID-19. The CDR3 loop is CASSGGADERELETQYF. CDR3 DNA: TGCGCCAGCAGTGGGGGGGCGGATGAGCGGGAGTTGGAGACCCAGTACTTC.